The TCR beta chain under discussion was sequenced for a study of T cells expressing NK-cell markers. Regarding the study as a whole: Unclear, still, was the HCMV specificity of the expanded NKG2C+ T cell clones. Once again these clonotypes came out on top in the CD3+CD56-NKG2C+ fraction of a few donors. Dominant NKG2C+ clonotypes were found to form about 1.0-7.5% of CD8+ T cells in five to seven donors.

Each CDR3 protein gets one entry in TCRdb, which reprocessed the 5' RACE reads and gives no DNA. This table lists some 500,000 distinct CDR3 sequences. The CDR3 contains 16 residues. As to this clonotype: Its antigen is still unknown.

The material sequenced was blood T cells: a sorted CD56 or NKG2C T cell subset, CD4+ or CD8+ T cells, or bulk PBMC T cells (not recorded which). This clonotype originated in a woman in her forties or fifties in good health. The V and J genes are TRBV12-3 or TRBV12-4 and TRBJ2-3; TCRdb calls TRBD2, which cannot be checked without DNA. The CDR3 sequence is CASTLGLAGVLDTQYF.